A selection of T cell receptor beta chains follows, all from one sample in a study of STAT5B mutations in CD4+ large granular lymphocyte leukemia. Only in-frame clones appear in the TCRdb table, and some are missing; sequencing was by immunoSEQ multiplex PCR. The repertoire holds more than 30,000 clones, with approximately 88% as singletons. Specimen: CD4+ T cells from blood buffy coats. The receptors derive from a human donor in good health. Each CDR3 is given with its conserved first and last residue. D genes are given only for firm matches. Part of the rows lack a size; the others show once, few, many or a class for expanded clones.

V	size	D	J	DNA	CDR3
TRBV7-2	.	TRBD1	TRBJ2-1	TGTGCCAGCAGCACATGGACAGGGGGGGGCAATGAGCAGTTCTTC	CASSTWTGGGNEQFF
TRBV5-1	.	TRBD1	TRBJ2-7	TGCGCCAGCAGCCGGAGTGGCGGACAGGGGACCTACGAGCAGTACTTC	CASSRSGGQGTYEQYF
TRBV19	.	.	TRBJ1-1	TGTGCCAGTAGTATAGATCGGGGGAACACTGAAGCTTTCTTT	CASSIDRGNTEAFF
TRBV10-3	.	TRBD1	TRBJ2-3	TGTGCCACCGCTACAGGGGAAGTAGATACGCAGTATTTT	CATATGEVDTQYF
TRBV28	.	.	TRBJ1-1	TGTGCCAGCAGCCGCTCCGGGGGGGGCACTGAAGCTTTCTTT	CASSRSGGGTEAFF
TRBV7-3	few	TRBD1	TRBJ1-1	TGTGCCAGCAGCCTTTACGGGACAGCTGAAGCTTTCTTT	CASSLYGTAEAFF
TRBV19	.	.	TRBJ1-4	TGTGCCAGTAGTCCGGGAAGCTGGGGGCGTACTAATGAAAAACTGTTTTTT	CASSPGSWGRTNEKLFF
TRBV10-3	.	TRBD2	TRBJ2-7	TGTGCCATCAGTGATCTAGCGGGATCGACCTACGAGCAGTACTTC	CAISDLAGSTYEQYF
TRBV28	.	.	TRBJ1-2	TGTGCCAGCAGTTCCCATCCCGGACTTACCTTGGGTGGCTACACCTTC	CASSSHPGLTLGGYTF
TRBV12-5	.	TRBD2	TRBJ2-7	TGTGCTAGTGGTTTGGTTCTGGGACTAGCCCCCTACGAGCAGTACTTC	CASGLVLGLAPYEQYF
TRBV10-2	.	.	TRBJ1-1	TGCGCCAGCAGTGAGTCGGGGAGCATGAACACTGAAGCTTTCTTT	CASSESGSMNTEAFF
TRBV27	.	TRBD1	TRBJ2-3	TGTGCCAGCAGCCCGGGAGACAGGGGCTTTCGGGATACGCAGTATTTT	CASSPGDRGFRDTQYF
TRBV10-3	.	TRBD1	TRBJ1-6	TGTGCCATCAGTGAGGTGGGGACAGGGGGGTCACCCCTCCACTTT	CAISEVGTGGSPLHF
TRBV10-2	.	.	TRBJ1-4	TGCGCCAGCAGTGAGTCTCAGGGGAGAGAAAAACTGTTTTTT	CASSESQGREKLFF
TRBV30	.	TRBD2	TRBJ2-3	TGTGCCTGGAGTGTACTGGGTAGCGGGAGGGCCGTGGATACGCAGTATTTT	CAWSVLGSGRAVDTQYF
TRBV2	.	.	TRBJ2-7	TGTGCCAGCAGTAAAGGACGGAGCCCCTACGAGCAGTACTTC	CASSKGRSPYEQYF
TRBV19	.	.	TRBJ1-1	TGTGCCAGTAGGATCGGGAGTGGGAACACTGAAGCTTTCTTT	CASRIGSGNTEAFF
TRBV30	.	TRBD2	TRBJ2-5	TGTGCCTGGGCCCGAGCCCGGACTAGCGCGTGGGAGACCCAGTACTTC	CAWARARTSAWETQYF
TRBV5-3	few	.	TRBJ2-1	TGTGCCAGAAGGACTGGACACCGCTACAATGAGCAGTTCTTC	CARRTGHRYNEQFF
TRBV19	.	.	TRBJ2-2	TGTGCCAGTAGTCTGACAGGGAACACCGGGGAGCTGTTTTTT	CASSLTGNTGELFF